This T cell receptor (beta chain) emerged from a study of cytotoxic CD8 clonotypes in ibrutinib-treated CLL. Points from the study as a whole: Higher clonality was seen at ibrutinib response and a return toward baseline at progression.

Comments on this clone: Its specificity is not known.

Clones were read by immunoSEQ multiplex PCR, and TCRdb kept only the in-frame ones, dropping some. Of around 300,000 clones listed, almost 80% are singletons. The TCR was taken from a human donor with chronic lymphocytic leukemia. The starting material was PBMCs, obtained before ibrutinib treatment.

The CDR3 spells CASRLRTSGRSNPRPNTDTQYF. CDR3 coding DNA: TGTGCAAGTCGCTTAAGAACTAGCGGGAGGAGCAACCCTCGGCCAAACACAGATACGCAGTATTTT. The chain has TRBV12-2 and TRBJ2-3; the tabulated D call, TRBD2, remains unverified against the DNA. TRBV12-2 is listed as a pseudogene. The CDR3 totals 22 residues.